These 24 T cell receptor beta chains were all obtained from the same sample, sequenced in a study of blood T cell repertoires in COVID-19. Using immunoSEQ multiplex PCR, the repertoire was profiled, and TCRdb retains in-frame clones only, with some absent. This sample has around 130,000 clones, with 70% to 85% found just once. Sequences were obtained from peripheral blood. These TCRs come from a woman aged 60-75 years with acute or convalescent COVID-19.

The gene calls are TRBV5-1 and TRBJ2-2; no definite D call. Germline V lookup: CDR1 SGHRS, CDR2 YFSETQ. CDR3 length: 15 residues. V was clipped by 4 bases and J by 4 bases, with 14 bases between them. In DNA, the CDR3 is TGCGCCAGCAGCATAACCCCCACTGCCACCGGGGAGCTGTTTTTT. This encodes CASSITPTATGELFF.

This clone turned up a few times. The chain recombines TRBV19 with TRBJ1-2; 12 positions match TRBD1. With V trimmed by 5 bases and J by 7 bases, 14 bases remained unmatched. The CDR3 consists of 17 residues. The germline gives CDR1 LNHDA, CDR2 SQIVND (reference sequence). In DNA, the CDR3 is TGTGCCAGTAGTCAACCGACTGGGACAGGGGGCTCTAGTGGCTACACCTTC. It yields the protein CASSQPTGTGGSSGYTF.

The V gene is TRBV6-5, the J gene TRBJ1-1, with TRBD1 matching over 12 bases. After removal of 6 bases from V and 7 bases from J, the junction contained 6 bases not matched to a gene. Per the germline V gene, CDR1 is MNHEY and CDR2 is SVGAGI. The CDR3 covers 14 residues. CDR3 in DNA: TGTGCCAGCAGGAGGGACAGGGGGCTGATTGAAGCTTTCTTT. It encodes CASRRDRGLIEAFF.

The chain recombines TRBV5-1 with TRBJ2-3; TRBD2 agrees at 14 bases. Per the germline V gene, CDR1 is SGHRS and CDR2 is YFSETQ. The CDR3 length is 17 residues. Trimming took 6 bases from V and 4 from J; bases not matched to a gene: 10. This chain's CDR3 is CASTTQTSGGASDTQYF. The CDR3 DNA reads as TGCGCCAGCACCACCCAGACTAGCGGGGGGGCCTCAGATACGCAGTATTTT.

In its sample, this clone was seen once. V and J are TRBV5-4 and TRBJ2-7; TRBD2 is a possible D gene (6 bases). The CDR3 extends over 15 amino acids. V gave up 4 bases and J gave up 0 bases, with 14 bases separating them. Germline V gives CDR1 SGHNT, CDR2 YYREEE (reference sequence). This chain's CDR3 is CASSISSASSYEQYF. CDR3 coding DNA: TGTGCCAGCAGCATTTCTAGCGCCAGCTCCTACGAGCAGTACTTC.

The V gene is TRBV6-5, the J gene TRBJ1-2; TRBD1 agrees at 8 bases. The CDR3 contains 15 residues. Germline V gene data show CDR1 as MNHEY and CDR2 as SVGAGI. The junction had 7 bases not matched to a gene; V was cut back by 6 bases and J by 1 base. CDR3 in amino acids: CASRTGALYNYGYTF. CDR3 nucleotide sequence: TGTGCCAGCAGGACAGGGGCCCTTTATAACTATGGCTACACCTTC.

The chain combines TRBV10-3 with TRBJ2-3, with 13 positions matching TRBD2. Trimming cost V 10 bases and J 6 bases; bases outside gene matches: 19. CDR1 ENHRY and CDR2 SYGVKD come from the germline V gene. The length of the CDR3 is 18 residues. CDR3 loop: CATRAGLAGTLGADTQYF. CDR3 coding DNA: TGTGCCACCCGAGCGGGACTAGCGGGGACCTTGGGGGCGGATACGCAGTATTTT.

Here the CDR3 reads CASSLSRDQPQHF. The CDR3 nucleotides read TGTGCCAGCAGTTTAAGCCGAGATCAGCCCCAGCATTTT. The chain employs TRBV12-3 or TRBV12-4 and TRBJ1-5; the D is unclear. V was clipped by 2 bases and J by 5 bases, with 7 bases between them. The CDR3 extends over 13 amino acids.

The chain employs TRBV6-6 and TRBJ2-1; 12 nucleotides match TRBD2. Trimming took 4 bases from V and 7 from J; bases not matched to a gene: 8. This CDR3 has 16 residues. CDR1 is MNHNY, CDR2 SVGAGI, per germline (reference sequence). CDR3 amino acids: CASSSQTSGGDNEQFF. The CDR3 bases are TGTGCCAGCAGTTCGCAGACTAGCGGGGGTGATAATGAGCAGTTCTTC.

The CDR3 DNA sequence: TGCGCCAGCAAGGAGGGTGATGGCGCGGGAGAAAAACTGTTTTTT. This translates into CASKEGDGAGEKLFF. The chain couples TRBV10-2 to TRBJ1-4; D uncertain. The V gene lost 7 bases and the J gene lost 8 bases, with 20 bases spanning the gap. Germline V CDR1 and CDR2: WSHSY, SAAADI. This CDR3 is 15 amino acids long.

This chain uses TRBV19 with TRBJ1-6, with 10 bases fitting TRBD1. CDR1 and CDR2 from the germline V gene are LNHDA and SQIVND (reference sequence). V gave up 3 bases and J gave up 7 bases; unmatched junction bases: 3. This CDR3 has 15 amino acids. In DNA, the CDR3 is TGTGCCAGTAGTATGATGACAGGGGGCAATTCACCCCTCCACTTT. It yields the protein CASSMMTGGNSPLHF.

The genes are TRBV29-1 and TRBJ1-1, with 9 bases identical to TRBD1. With V trimmed by 5 bases and J by 0 bases, 10 bases remained unmatched. This CDR3 contains 16 residues. CDR1 is SQVTM, CDR2 ANQGSEA, per germline. The CDR3 spells CSVSDRGFKMNTEAFF. The CDR3 region has the DNA TGCAGCGTTTCGGACAGGGGATTTAAGATGAACACTGAAGCTTTCTTT.

The chain has TRBV24-1 and TRBJ1-3, with TRBD1 as a possible D gene (6 bases). CDR3 size: 16 residues. Germline CDR1 and CDR2: KGHDR and SFDVKD. Between the trimmed V and J ends, which lost 12 bases and 0 bases, there was a span of 20 bases. The DNA for the CDR3 is TGTGCCTCCTGGGGAGGGGGGGGCGACTCTGGAAACACCATATATTTT. Its translation is CASWGGGGDSGNTIYF.

This chain joins TRBV7-6 and TRBJ2-7, with a tentative D call TRBD2 (6 bases). V was pared by 2 bases and J by 4 bases, with 9 bases between. Germline V gene data show CDR1 as SGHVS and CDR2 as FNYEAQ. The CDR3 contains 13 residues. The CDR3 nucleotides read TGTGCCAGCAGCTTATCGGGACTTTACGAGCAGTACTTC. Translating gives CASSLSGLYEQYF.

This clone was seen once. The chain recombines TRBV2 with TRBJ2-5, with no clear D. Trimming left V 4 bases short and J 3 bases short, with 9 bases between. The germline V gene has CDR1 SNHLY and CDR2 FYNNEI. CDR3 size: 13 residues. The chain's CDR3 is CASSVVAEETQYF. CDR3 coding DNA: TGTGCCAGCAGTGTGGTAGCCGAAGAGACCCAGTACTTC.

This clone has a single count. This chain joins TRBV5-1 and TRBJ1-5, with TRBD1 as a possible D gene (6 bases). Germline V CDR1 and CDR2: SGHRS, YFSETQ. This CDR3 has 15 amino acids. V gave up 5 bases and J gave up 5 bases, with 17 bases separating them. CDR3 bases: TGCGCCAGCAGTCCCGAGGGGGGGGCTCATCAGCCCCAGCATTTT. As protein: CASSPEGGAHQPQHF.

The chain has TRBV30 and TRBJ1-6, with 7 bases identical to TRBD1. The CDR3 runs 13 residues. Germline V gene data show CDR1 as GTSNPN and CDR2 as SVGIG (reference sequence). After removal of 8 bases from V and 10 bases from J, the junction contained 11 bases not matched to a gene. The chain's CDR3 is CARTGTERSPLHF. The DNA for the CDR3 is TGTGCCAGGACCGGGACAGAGAGATCACCCCTCCACTTT. The full variable domain, rest sourced from reference TRBV30 and TRBJ1-6, is SQTIHQWPATLVQPVGSPLSLECTVEGTSNPNLYWYRQAAGRGLQLLFYSVGIGQISSEVPQNLSASRPQDRQFILSSKKLLLSDSGFYLCARTGTERSPLHFGNGTRLTVT.

This chain connects TRBV27 to TRBJ1-6, with D perhaps TRBD1 (6 bases). The CDR3 runs 17 residues. In germline, CDR1 is MNHEY, CDR2 SMNVEV (reference sequence). Trimming took 5 bases from V and 4 from J, leaving 18 bases between them. For the CDR3, the DNA is TGTGCCAGCAGTCCAGGACAGCTATTTCGGTATAATTCACCCCTCCACTTT. Translated, it gives CASSPGQLFRYNSPLHF.

The V and J genes are TRBV7-2 and TRBJ1-2, with TRBD1 matching over 8 bases. Germline lookup yields CDR1 SGHTA and CDR2 FQGNSA. V lost 2 bases to trimming and J lost 2 bases; unmatched junction nucleotides: 4. This CDR3 has 15 residues. The CDR3 DNA is TGTGCCAGCAGCTTACTCCAGGGGGCGAACTATGGCTACACCTTC. This translates into CASSLLQGANYGYTF.

The rearrangement uses TRBV5-1 and TRBJ1-2, with 7 bases fitting TRBD1. The CDR3 length is 14 residues. V lost 5 bases, J lost 7 bases, and 11 bases stayed unmatched. CDR1 is SGHRS and CDR2 is YFSETQ in the germline V gene. The CDR3 nucleotides are TGCGCCAGCAGGGTGACTGAGGGGGCGCCTGGCTACACCTTC. Its protein is CASRVTEGAPGYTF.

The chain employs TRBV7-2 and TRBJ1-1; D is unclear. V dropped 3 bases and J dropped 10 bases, with 12 bases sitting between them. The germline gives CDR1 SGHTA, CDR2 FQGNSA. CDR3 length: 12 residues. The CDR3 reads CASSFVGTPAFF. The CDR3 DNA sequence: TGTGCCAGCAGCTTCGTCGGTACCCCAGCTTTCTTT. Full variable domain (rest looked up from reference TRBV7-2 and TRBJ1-1): GAGVSQSPSNKVTEKGKDVELRCDPISGHTALYWYRQSLGQGLEFLIYFQGNSAPDKSGLPSDRFSAERTGGSVSTLTIQRTQQEDSAVYLCASSFVGTPAFFGQGTRLTVV.

The rearrangement links TRBV5-6 to TRBJ1-6; D unclear. Trimming took off 1 base at V and 5 bases at J, with 7 bases between the two ends. The germline CDR1 and CDR2 sequences are SGHDT and YYEEEE. The CDR3 contains 14 residues. The CDR3 sequence: CASSLSQDNSPLHF. In DNA form, the CDR3 reads TGTGCCAGCAGCTTGTCCCAGGATAATTCACCCCTCCACTTT.

V and J are TRBV5-1 and TRBJ2-3; no clear D. There are 11 residues in the CDR3. The germline V gene has CDR1 SGHRS and CDR2 YFSETQ. V gave up 4 bases and J gave up 5 bases, with 5 bases separating them. The CDR3 DNA is TGCGCCAGCAGCACGGGAGATACGCAGTATTTT. It yields the protein CASSTGDTQYF.

The CDR3 here is CASSQGAGGSTDTQYF. CDR3 DNA: TGCGCCAGCAGCCAAGGAGCGGGGGGAAGCACAGATACGCAGTATTTT. The genes are TRBV4-1 and TRBJ2-3, with 9 bases aligning to TRBD2. Germline assignment: CDR1 MGHRA and CDR2 YSYEKL. V trimming: 1 base; J trimming: 0 bases; junction bases outside the gene matches: 2. This CDR3 region has 16 residues.